The 7 T cell receptor beta chains given below trace back to one sample, sequenced in a study of Tregs in tolerant kidney transplant recipients. Clones were read by immunoSEQ multiplex PCR, and TCRdb kept only the in-frame ones, dropping some. The table lists some 70,000 clones, about nine tenths of them singletons. Source: CD8+ T cells from blood, taken before the transplant. The receptors shown here come from a human donor who received a combined kidney and bone marrow transplant.

The V and J genes are TRBV5-6 and TRBJ2-1; D may be TRBD2 (6 bases). Germline V gene data show CDR1 as SGHDT and CDR2 as YYEEEE. V dropped 6 bases and J dropped 1 base, with 11 bases sitting between them. The CDR3 sequence is 14 residues long. This CDR3 reads CASIGSPSYNEQFF. In DNA form, the CDR3 reads TGTGCCAGCATCGGGAGCCCATCCTACAATGAGCAGTTCTTC.

The rearrangement links TRBV2 to TRBJ2-7, with TRBD1 identical over 9 bases. Germline V lookup: CDR1 SNHLY, CDR2 FYNNEI. V lost 4 bases to trimming and J lost 6 bases; unmatched junction nucleotides: 10. The CDR3 consists of 15 residues. Here the CDR3 reads CASSASGQGQREQYF. CDR3 coding DNA: TGTGCCAGCAGTGCGTCTGGACAGGGGCAACGCGAGCAGTACTTC. Combining the CDR3 with reference TRBV2 and TRBJ2-7 gives the whole variable domain EPEVTQTPSHQVTQMGQEVILRCVPISNHLYFYWYRQILGQKVEFLVSFYNNEISEKSEIFDDQFSVERPDGSNFTLKIRSTKLEDSAMYFCASSASGQGQREQYFGPGTRLTVT.

The CDR3 region is CASSPGIANYGYTF. CDR3 DNA: TGTGCCAGCAGTCCAGGGATAGCTAACTATGGCTACACCTTC. J is TRBJ1-2 and V is TRBV27, with a weak D call TRBD1 (5 bases). Germline-derived CDR1 and CDR2 are MNHEY and SMNVEV (reference sequence). This CDR3 is 14 amino acids long. V gave up 5 bases and J gave up 0 bases, with 10 bases separating them.

The chain couples TRBV28 to TRBJ2-3; perhaps TRBD2 as D (5 bases). This CDR3 comprises 14 residues. Germline-derived CDR1 and CDR2 are MDHEN and SYDVKM. V shed 8 bases and J shed 2 bases, with 14 bases lying between them. This chain's CDR3 is CASSQRINTDTQYF. CDR3 coding DNA: TGTGCCAGCTCCCAGCGGATAAACACAGATACGCAGTATTTT.

The J gene is TRBJ2-7, the V gene TRBV27; 8 bases are shared with TRBD2. The CDR3 is made up of 11 amino acids. The V gene's germline CDR1 is MNHEY and CDR2 SMNVEV (reference sequence). J lost 11 bases, V lost 5 bases, and 5 bases had no gene match. The DNA of the CDR3 is TGTGCCAGCAGTACGGGAGGGGGGGAGTACTTC. It is translated as CASSTGGGEYF.

CDR3 protein: CASRRAGANVLTF. For the CDR3, the DNA is TGTGCCAGCAGGAGGGCTGGGGCCAACGTCCTGACTTTC. The chain combines TRBV6-5 with TRBJ2-6, with D possibly being TRBD2 (5 bases). Deletions cut 6 bases from V and 2 bases from J, with 5 bases between. This CDR3 spans 13 amino acids. The germline gives CDR1 MNHEY, CDR2 SVGAGI.

The V call is TRBV30, the J call TRBJ2-7, with a tentative D call TRBD1 (5 bases). With 5 bases removed from V and 7 bases from J, the gap between germline ends came to 18 bases. Germline values: CDR1 GTSNPN, CDR2 SVGIG (reference sequence). The CDR3 runs to 13 residues. CDR3: CAWDGQEGWEQYF. The CDR3 DNA sequence: TGTGCCTGGGACGGACAAGAAGGATGGGAGCAGTACTTC.